This T cell receptor (beta chain) appears in the sequencing data of a study of blood T cell repertoires in COVID-19. Study details: Acute and convalescent COVID-19 specimens originated in the United States, Italy and Spain. T cells, B-cell-depleted T cells, or PBMCs supplied cDNA or gDNA.

Clones were sequenced by immunoSEQ multiplex PCR, and TCRdb holds only the in-frame ones, with some missing. The table has about 200,000 clones, approximately 90% seen once. J was trimmed by 0 bases and V by 3 bases; bases with no gene match: 4. The CDR3 is 15 amino acids. Germline CDR1 reads MDHEN; CDR2 reads SYDVKM. J is TRBJ2-7 and V is TRBV28; 8 bases map to TRBD1. The specimen sequenced was peripheral blood. The origin of this receptor is a woman aged 40 to 50 who had recovered from COVID-19. CDR3 DNA: TGTGCCAGCAGTTTGTCACAGGGGGTCTCCTACGAGCAGTACTTC. Protein product: CASSLSQGVSYEQYF.